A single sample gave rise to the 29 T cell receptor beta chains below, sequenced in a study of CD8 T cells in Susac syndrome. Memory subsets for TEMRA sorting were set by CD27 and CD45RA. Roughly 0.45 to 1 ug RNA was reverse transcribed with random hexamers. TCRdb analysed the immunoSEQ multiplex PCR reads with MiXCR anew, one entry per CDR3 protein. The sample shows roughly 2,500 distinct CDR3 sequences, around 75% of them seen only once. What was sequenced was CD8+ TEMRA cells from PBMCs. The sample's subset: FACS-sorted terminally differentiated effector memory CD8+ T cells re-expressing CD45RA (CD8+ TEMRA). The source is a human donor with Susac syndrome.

Here the CDR3 reads CASTRGRSYGYTF. The CDR3 nucleotides read TGTGCCAGCACTCGGGGGCGAAGCTATGGCTACACCTTC. This chain uses TRBV12-3 or TRBV12-4 with TRBJ1-2; TRBD1 might be the D (6 bases). CDR3 length: 13 amino acids. V was pared by 7 bases and J by 4 bases, with 13 bases between.

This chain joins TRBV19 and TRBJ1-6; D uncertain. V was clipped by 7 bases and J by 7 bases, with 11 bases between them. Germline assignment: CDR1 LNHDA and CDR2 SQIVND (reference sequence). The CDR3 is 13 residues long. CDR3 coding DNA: TGTGCCAGTAAAACCGGACGGAATTCACCCCTCCACTTT. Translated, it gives CASKTGRNSPLHF.

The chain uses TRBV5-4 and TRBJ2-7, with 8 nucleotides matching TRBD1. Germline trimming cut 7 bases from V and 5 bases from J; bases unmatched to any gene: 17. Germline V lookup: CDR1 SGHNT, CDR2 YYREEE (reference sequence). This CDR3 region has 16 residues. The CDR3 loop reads CASHRTGFNPIHEQYF. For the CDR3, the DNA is TGTGCCAGCCATAGGACAGGGTTCAATCCCATCCACGAGCAGTACTTC.

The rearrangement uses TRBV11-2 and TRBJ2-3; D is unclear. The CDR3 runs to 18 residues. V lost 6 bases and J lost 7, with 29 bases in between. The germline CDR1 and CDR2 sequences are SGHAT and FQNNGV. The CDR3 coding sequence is TGTGCCAGCAGGATGAGGTTGCGTTCGAGCGACCCTCGGTATACGCAGTATTTT. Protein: CASRMRLRSSDPRYTQYF.

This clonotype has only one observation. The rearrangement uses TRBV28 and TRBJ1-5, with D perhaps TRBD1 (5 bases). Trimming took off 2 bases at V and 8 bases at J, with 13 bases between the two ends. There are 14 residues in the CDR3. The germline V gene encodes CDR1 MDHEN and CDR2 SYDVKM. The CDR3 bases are TGTGCCAGCAGTTTAACATGGGGCAGGGAGCCCCAGCATTTT. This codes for CASSLTWGREPQHF.

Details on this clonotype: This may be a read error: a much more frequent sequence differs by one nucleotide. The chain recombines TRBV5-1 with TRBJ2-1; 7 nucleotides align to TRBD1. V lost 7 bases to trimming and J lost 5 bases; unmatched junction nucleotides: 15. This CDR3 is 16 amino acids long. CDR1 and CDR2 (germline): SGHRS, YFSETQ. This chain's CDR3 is CASCWDRLLENNEQFF. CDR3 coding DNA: TGCGCCAGCTGCTGGGACAGACTCCTAGAAAACAATGAGCAGTTCTTC.

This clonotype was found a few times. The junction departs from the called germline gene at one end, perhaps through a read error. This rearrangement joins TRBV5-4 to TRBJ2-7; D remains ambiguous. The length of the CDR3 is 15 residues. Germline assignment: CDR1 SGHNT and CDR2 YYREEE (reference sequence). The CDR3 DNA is TGTGCCAGCAGCTTGATATCGGTTGTCTCCCACGAGCAGTACTTC. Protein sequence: CASSLISVVSHEQYF.

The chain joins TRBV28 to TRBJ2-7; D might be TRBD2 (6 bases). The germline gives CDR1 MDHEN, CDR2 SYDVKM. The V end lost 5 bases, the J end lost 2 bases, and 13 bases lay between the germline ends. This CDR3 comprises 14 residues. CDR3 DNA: TGTGCCAGCAGTCCGTGGAGGGCAGCCTACGAGCAGTACTTC. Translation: CASSPWRAAYEQYF.

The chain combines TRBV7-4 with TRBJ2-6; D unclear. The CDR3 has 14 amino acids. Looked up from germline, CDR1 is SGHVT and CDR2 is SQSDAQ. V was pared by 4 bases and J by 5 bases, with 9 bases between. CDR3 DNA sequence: TGTGCCAGCAGCTCACAAAGTCGGGCCAACGTCCTGACTTTC. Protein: CASSSQSRANVLTF.

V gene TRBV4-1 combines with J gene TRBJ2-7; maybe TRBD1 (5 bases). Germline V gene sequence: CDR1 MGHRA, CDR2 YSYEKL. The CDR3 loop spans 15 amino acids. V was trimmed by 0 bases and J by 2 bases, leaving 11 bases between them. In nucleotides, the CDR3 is TGCGCCAGCAGCCAAGAAGGGGAAGCCACCTACGAGCAGTACTTC. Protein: CASSQEGEATYEQYF.

CDR3 in DNA: TGTGCCAGCAGCTTATCTCAGGGGTTCTATAATTCACCCCTCCACTTT. Protein: CASSLSQGFYNSPLHF. This rearrangement joins TRBV7-9 to TRBJ1-6; TRBD1 might be the D (6 bases). CDR3 size: 16 residues. Trimming shortened V by 2 bases and J by 3 bases, and 11 bases separated the two germline ends. Germline V gene sequence: CDR1 SEHNR, CDR2 FQNEAQ (reference sequence).

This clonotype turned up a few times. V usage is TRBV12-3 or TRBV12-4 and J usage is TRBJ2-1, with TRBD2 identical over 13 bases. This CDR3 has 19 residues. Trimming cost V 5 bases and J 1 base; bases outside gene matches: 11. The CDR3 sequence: CASSPQPLAGGESYNEQFF. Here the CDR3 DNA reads TGTGCCAGCAGTCCTCAACCACTAGCGGGGGGGGAGTCCTACAATGAGCAGTTCTTC.

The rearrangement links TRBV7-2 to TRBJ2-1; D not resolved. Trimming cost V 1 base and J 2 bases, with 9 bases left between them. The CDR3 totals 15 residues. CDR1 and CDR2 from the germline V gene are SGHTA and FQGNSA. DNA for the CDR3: TGTGCCAGCAGCTTAGGTCTGTCAGCCTACAATGAGCAGTTCTTC. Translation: CASSLGLSAYNEQFF.

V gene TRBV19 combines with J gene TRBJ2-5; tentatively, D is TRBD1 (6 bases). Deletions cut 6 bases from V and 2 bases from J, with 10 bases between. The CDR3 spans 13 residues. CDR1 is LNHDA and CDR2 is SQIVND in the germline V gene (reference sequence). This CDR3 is CASRDSEQETQYF. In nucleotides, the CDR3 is TGTGCCAGTAGGGACAGTGAACAAGAGACCCAGTACTTC.

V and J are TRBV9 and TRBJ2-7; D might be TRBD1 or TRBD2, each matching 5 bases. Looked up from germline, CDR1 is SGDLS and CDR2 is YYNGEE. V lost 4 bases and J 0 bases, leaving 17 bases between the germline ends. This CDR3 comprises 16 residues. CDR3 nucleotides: TGTGCCAGCAGCTTGAATCGGGACCAGGGCTCCTACGAGCAGTACTTC. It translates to CASSLNRDQGSYEQYF.

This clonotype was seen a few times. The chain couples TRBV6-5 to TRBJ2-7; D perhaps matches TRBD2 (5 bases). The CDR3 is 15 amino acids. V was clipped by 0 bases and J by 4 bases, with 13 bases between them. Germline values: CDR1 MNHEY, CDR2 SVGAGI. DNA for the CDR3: TGTGCCAGCAGTTACTCGGGAAGCGGAGAGTACGAGCAGTACTTC. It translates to CASSYSGSGEYEQYF.

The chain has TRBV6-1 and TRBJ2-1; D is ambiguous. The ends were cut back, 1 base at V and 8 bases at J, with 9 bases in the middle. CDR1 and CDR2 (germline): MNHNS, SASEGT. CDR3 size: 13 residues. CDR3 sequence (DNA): TGTGCCAGCAGTGAAGTGGAAGGCTATGAGCAGTTCTTC. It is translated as CASSEVEGYEQFF.

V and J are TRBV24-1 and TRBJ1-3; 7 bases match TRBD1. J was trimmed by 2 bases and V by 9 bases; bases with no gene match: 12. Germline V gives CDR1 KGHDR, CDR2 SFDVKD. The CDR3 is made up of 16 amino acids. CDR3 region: CATPDPGTETGNTIYF. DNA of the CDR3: TGTGCCACCCCCGACCCCGGGACAGAGACTGGAAACACCATATATTTT.

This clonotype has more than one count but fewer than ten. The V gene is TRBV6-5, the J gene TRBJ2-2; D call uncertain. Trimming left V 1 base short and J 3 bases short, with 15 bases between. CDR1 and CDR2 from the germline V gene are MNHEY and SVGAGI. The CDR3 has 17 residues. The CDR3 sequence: CASSYYPDPPYTGELFF. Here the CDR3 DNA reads TGTGCCAGCAGTTACTACCCTGACCCACCGTACACCGGGGAGCTGTTTTTT.

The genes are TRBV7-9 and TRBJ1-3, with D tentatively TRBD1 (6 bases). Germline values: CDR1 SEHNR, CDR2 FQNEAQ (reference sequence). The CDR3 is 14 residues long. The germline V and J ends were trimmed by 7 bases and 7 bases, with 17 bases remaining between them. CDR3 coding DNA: TGTGCCAGCATTTCCCGGGAGGGGGAGAACACCATATATTTT. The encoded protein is CASISREGENTIYF.

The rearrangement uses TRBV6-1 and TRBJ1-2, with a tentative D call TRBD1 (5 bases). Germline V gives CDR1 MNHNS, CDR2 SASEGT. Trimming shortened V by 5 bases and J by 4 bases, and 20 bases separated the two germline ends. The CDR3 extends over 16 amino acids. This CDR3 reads CASSPLQVPNSYGYTF. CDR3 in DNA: TGTGCCAGCAGTCCTTTACAGGTCCCAAACTCCTATGGCTACACCTTC.

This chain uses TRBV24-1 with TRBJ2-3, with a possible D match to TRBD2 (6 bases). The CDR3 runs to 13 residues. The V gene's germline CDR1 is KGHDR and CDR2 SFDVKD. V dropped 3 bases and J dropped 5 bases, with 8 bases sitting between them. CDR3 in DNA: TGTGCCACCAGTGATCACGGGGGAGATACGCAGTATTTT. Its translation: CATSDHGGDTQYF.

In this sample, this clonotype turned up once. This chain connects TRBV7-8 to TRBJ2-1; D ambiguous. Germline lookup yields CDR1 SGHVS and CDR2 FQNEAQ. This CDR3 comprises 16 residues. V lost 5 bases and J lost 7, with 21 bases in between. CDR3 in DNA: TGTGCCAGCAGCGTTACTCGCCTAAATGGAGCGAATGAGCAGTTCTTC. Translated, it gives CASSVTRLNGANEQFF.

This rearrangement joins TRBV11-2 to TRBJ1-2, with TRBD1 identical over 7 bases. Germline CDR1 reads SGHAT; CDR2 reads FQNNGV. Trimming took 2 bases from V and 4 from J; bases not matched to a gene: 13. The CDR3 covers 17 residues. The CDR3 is CASSLTPSRDRGYGYTF. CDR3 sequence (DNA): TGTGCCAGCAGCTTAACCCCCTCTCGGGACAGAGGCTATGGCTACACCTTC. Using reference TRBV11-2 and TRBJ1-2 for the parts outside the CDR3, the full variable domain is EAGVAQSPRYKIIEKRQSVAFWCNPISGHATLYWYQQILGQGPKLLIQFQNNGVVDDSQLPKDRFSAERLKGVDSTLKIQPAKLEDSAVYLCASSLTPSRDRGYGYTFGSGTRLTVV.

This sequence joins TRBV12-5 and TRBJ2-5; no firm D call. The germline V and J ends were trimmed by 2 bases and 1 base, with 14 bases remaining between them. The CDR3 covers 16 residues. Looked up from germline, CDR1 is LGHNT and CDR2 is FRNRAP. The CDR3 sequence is CASGLNEAGPQETQYF. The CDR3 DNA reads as TGTGCTAGTGGTTTGAACGAAGCAGGCCCCCAAGAGACCCAGTACTTC.

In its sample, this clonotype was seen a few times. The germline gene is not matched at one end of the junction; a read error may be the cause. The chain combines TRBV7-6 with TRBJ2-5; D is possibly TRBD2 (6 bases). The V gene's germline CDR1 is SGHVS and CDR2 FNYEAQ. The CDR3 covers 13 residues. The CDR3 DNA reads TGTGCTAGCAGCTTGTGGGGGGAAGAGACCCAGTACTTC. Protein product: CASSLWGEETQYF.

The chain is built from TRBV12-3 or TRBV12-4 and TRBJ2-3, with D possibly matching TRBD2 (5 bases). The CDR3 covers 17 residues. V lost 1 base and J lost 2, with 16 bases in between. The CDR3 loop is CASSLGGPITFTDTQYF. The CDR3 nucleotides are TGTGCCAGCAGTTTAGGAGGGCCTATAACTTTCACAGATACGCAGTATTTT.

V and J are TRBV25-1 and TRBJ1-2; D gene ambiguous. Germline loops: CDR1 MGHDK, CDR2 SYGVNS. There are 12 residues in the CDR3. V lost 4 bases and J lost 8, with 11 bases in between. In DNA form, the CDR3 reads TGTGCCAGCAGTGTAGGGCGGGAAGGCTACACCTTC. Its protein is CASSVGREGYTF.

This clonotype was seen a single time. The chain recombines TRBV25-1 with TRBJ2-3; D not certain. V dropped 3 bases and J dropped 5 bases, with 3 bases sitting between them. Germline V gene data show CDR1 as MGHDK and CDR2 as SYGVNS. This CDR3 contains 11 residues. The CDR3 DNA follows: TGTGCCAGCAGTGAGGGAGATACGCAGTATTTT. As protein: CASSEGDTQYF.